The T cell receptor beta chain described here comes from a study of blood T cell repertoires in COVID-19. Study-wide background: COVID-19 samples from acute and convalescent phases originated in the United States, Italy and Spain. T cells, B-cell-depleted T cells, or PBMCs provided the cDNA or gDNA that served as material.

As originally analysed: Cell counts per sample came from amplifying reference gene primers. Some clones are missing from TCRdb's copy, which holds only in-frame ones; the method was immunoSEQ multiplex PCR. V and J calls and clone size are as listed in that table; D and trimming were resolved from the DNA. The sample includes tens of thousands of clones, roughly nine tenths of them seen just once. The CDR3 sequence is 16 residues long. CDR1 is MDHEN, CDR2 SYDVKM, per germline. After removal of 6 bases from V and 0 bases from J, the junction contained 8 bases not matched to a gene. The receptor was derived from a woman between 45 and 60 years old with active COVID-19. Sequences were obtained from peripheral blood. The V and J genes are TRBV28 and TRBJ2-3; 8 positions agree with TRBD1. The CDR3 here is CASRGWTGTSTDTQYF. CDR3 sequence (DNA): TGTGCCAGCAGGGGGTGGACAGGGACTAGCACAGATACGCAGTATTTT.